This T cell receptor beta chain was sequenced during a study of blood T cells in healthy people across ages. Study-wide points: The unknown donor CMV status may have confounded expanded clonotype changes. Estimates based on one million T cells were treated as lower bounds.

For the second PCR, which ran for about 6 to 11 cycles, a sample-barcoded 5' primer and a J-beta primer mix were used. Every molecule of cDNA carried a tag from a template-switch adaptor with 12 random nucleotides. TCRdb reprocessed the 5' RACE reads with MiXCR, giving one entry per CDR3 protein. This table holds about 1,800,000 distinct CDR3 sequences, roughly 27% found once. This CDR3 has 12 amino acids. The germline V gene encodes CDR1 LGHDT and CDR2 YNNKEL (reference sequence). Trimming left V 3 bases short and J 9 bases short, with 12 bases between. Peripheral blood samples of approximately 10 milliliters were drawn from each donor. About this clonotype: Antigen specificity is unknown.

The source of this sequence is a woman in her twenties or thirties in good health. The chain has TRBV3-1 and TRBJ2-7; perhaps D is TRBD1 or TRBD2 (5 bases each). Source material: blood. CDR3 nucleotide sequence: TGTGCCAGCAGCCAGGGGAGACAGACGCAGTACTTC. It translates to CASSQGRQTQYF.